This entry lists 23 T cell receptor beta chains sequenced from one sample in a study of low-dose radiotherapy and immunotherapy resistance in tumors. Primers targeting TRAV and TRBV primed first-strand cDNA, covering alpha and beta chains. With a V-primer adapter and a constant-region primer, TCRs were amplified for approximately 19 PCR cycles. TCRdb redid the calling of the reads with MiXCR, one entry per CDR3 protein. The data show around 80,000 distinct CDR3 sequences, around 17% seen once. Time point defined: after trial treatment. Treatment: LDRT plus nivolumab, ipilimumab, low-dose cyclophosphamide and aspirin (RACIN trial). The sequencing here drew on PBMCs, taken after low-dose radiotherapy plus immunotherapy. Every receptor here comes from a male donor with prostate cancer.

Ten or more counts support this clonotype. V and J are TRBV4-3 and TRBJ2-1, with unresolved D. Germline V CDR1 and CDR2: LGHNA, YSLEER. V shed 0 bases and J shed 6 bases, with 12 bases lying between them. The CDR3 has 15 amino acids. CDR3: CASSQEAHSFNEQFF. The CDR3 nucleotides read TGCGCCAGCAGCCAAGAGGCCCACAGCTTCAATGAGCAGTTCTTC.

This clonotype was recorded at least ten times. The chain recombines TRBV6-2 or TRBV6-3 with TRBJ2-7; 8 nucleotides agree with TRBD2. Trimming took 2 bases from V and 6 from J; bases not matched to a gene: 3. In germline, CDR1 is MNHEY, CDR2 SVGEGT. The CDR3 has 13 residues. The CDR3 here is CASSYVSGTEQYF. DNA of the CDR3: TGTGCCAGCAGTTACGTTAGCGGGACCGAGCAGTACTTC.

Many counts were recorded for this clonotype. The CDR3 nucleotides are TGTGCCAGCAGTGACGGTTCTGAAGCTTTCTTT. Encoded protein: CASSDGSEAFF. The chain joins TRBV6-4 to TRBJ1-1; no clear D gene. The germline CDR1 and CDR2 sequences are MRHNA and SNTAGT. This CDR3 spans 11 amino acids. With 2 bases removed from V and 6 bases from J, the gap between germline ends came to 4 bases.

The sample holds many counts of this clonotype. The chain joins TRBV19 to TRBJ1-5; D is uncertain. Germline CDR1 and CDR2: LNHDA and SQIVND (reference sequence). The CDR3 consists of 14 residues. V lost 2 bases and J lost 4, with 9 bases in between. The chain's CDR3 is CASSIMTGNQPQHF. CDR3 coding DNA: TGTGCCAGTAGTATAATGACGGGGAATCAGCCCCAGCATTTT.

At least ten counts were recorded for this clonotype. The chain is built from TRBV21-1 and TRBJ1-1; TRBD1, the table's D call, lacks a check against the DNA. TRBV21-1 is tagged as a pseudogene. The CDR3 sequence is 15 residues long. Written as DNA, the CDR3 is TGTGCCAACCTACCCCCGGGACAGGGGAGGACTGAAGCTTTCTTT. Translation: CANLPPGQGRTEAFF.

The chain combines TRBV6-8 with TRBJ2-2; tentatively, D is TRBD1 (5 bases). Trimming removed 3 bases at V and 6 bases at J, with 11 bases between. From germline, CDR1 is MNHGY and CDR2 SAAAGT. The CDR3 covers 14 residues. The CDR3 sequence is CASSYLQGPGELFF. For the CDR3, the DNA is TGTGCCAGCAGTTATTTGCAGGGCCCCGGGGAGCTGTTTTTT.

This clonotype has ten or more counts. The rearrangement joins TRBV5-1 to TRBJ2-7; D tentatively reads TRBD1 or TRBD2 (5 bases each). Germline loops: CDR1 SGHRS, CDR2 YFSETQ. This CDR3 has 14 residues. Trimming pared 3 bases from V and 3 bases from J, leaving 13 bases between. CDR3 nucleotide sequence: TGCGCCAGCAGCTCGGGACGGGACCTCTACGAGCAGTACTTC. Translation: CASSSGRDLYEQYF.

Remarks on this clonotype: A far larger clone is only one base removed, so a read error is likely. The genes are TRBV6-4 and TRBJ2-5; D perhaps matches TRBD2 (6 bases). V was cut by 5 bases and J by 11 bases, with 24 bases left in between. The CDR3 is made up of 15 amino acids. CDR1 is MRHNA, CDR2 SNTAGT, per germline. The CDR3, as DNA: TGTGCCAGCAGTCTGGAGGCGGGGCAGAACAATGAGCAGTACTTC. Translation: CASSLEAGQNNEQYF.

This clonotype was seen at least ten times. The CDR3 loop is CATSRGGHTDTQYF. The DNA for the CDR3 is TGTGCCACCAGCAGAGGCGGACACACAGATACGCAGTATTTT. The V and J genes are TRBV15 and TRBJ2-3; the D gene is possibly TRBD1 (5 bases). This CDR3 has 14 residues. The germline V and J ends were trimmed by 1 base and 2 bases, with 7 bases remaining between them. CDR1 is LNHNV, CDR2 YYDKDF, per germline (reference sequence).

There are many counts of this clonotype. This CDR3 is CASSRAGGQGDQPQHF. Here the CDR3 DNA reads TGTGCCAGCAGTCGAGCTGGAGGACAGGGGGACCAGCCCCAGCATTTT. The gene calls are TRBV6-5 and TRBJ1-5; 10 bases align to TRBD1. Germline CDR1 and CDR2: MNHEY and SVGAGI. The CDR3 totals 16 residues. Trimming took 5 bases from V and 7 from J; bases not matched to a gene: 11.

This clonotype was recorded many times. The rearrangement joins TRBV20-1 to TRBJ1-5; 10 bases agree with TRBD1. CDR3 length: 15 amino acids. The V segment lost 3 bases and the J segment 2 bases; nucleotides outside the gene matches: 4. Germline lookup yields CDR1 DFQATT and CDR2 SNEGSKA (reference sequence). In DNA form, the CDR3 reads TGCAGTGCTAGCAAAGGGACAGGGGGCAATCAGCCCCAGCATTTT. This sequence encodes CSASKGTGGNQPQHF.

This clonotype showed up many times. V is TRBV6-2 or TRBV6-3 and J is TRBJ2-1, with 8 bases that match TRBD2. The CDR3 runs to 12 residues. In germline, CDR1 is MNHEY, CDR2 SVGEGT. Trimming at V came to 5 bases and at J to 9 bases, leaving 3 bases not matched to a gene. The CDR3 region has the DNA TGTGCCAGCAGTGTAGCGGGATTTGAGCAGTTCTTC. Its protein product is CASSVAGFEQFF.

On this clonotype itself: A far larger clone lies a single base away; this is likely a read error. The chain links TRBV18 to TRBJ2-7, with D perhaps TRBD1 (5 bases). The CDR3 consists of 18 residues. Trimming left V 1 base short and J 7 bases short, with 26 bases between. The germline V gene encodes CDR1 KGHSH and CDR2 LQKENI. This chain's CDR3 is CASSPRMGVGRNHNEQYF. The CDR3 DNA sequence: TGTGCCAGCTCACCACGTATGGGCGTGGGGCGCAATCACAATGAGCAGTACTTC.

This clonotype was counted at least ten times. CDR3 amino acids: CSVEDLRSGPPTQYF. The CDR3 DNA reads TGCAGCGTTGAAGATCTTCGTAGCGGCCCACCGACCCAGTACTTC. The chain links TRBV29-1 to TRBJ2-5; maybe TRBD2 (6 bases). CDR1 and CDR2 from the germline V gene are SQVTM and ANQGSEA. Trimming took off 0 bases at V and 7 bases at J, with 18 bases between the two ends. The CDR3 runs to 15 residues.

This clonotype was seen a handful of times. The J gene is TRBJ2-1, the V gene TRBV6-5; 13 bases map to TRBD2. The CDR3 is 15 residues long. Germline assignment: CDR1 MNHEY and CDR2 SVGAGI. V lost 4 bases, J lost 7 bases, and 4 bases stayed unmatched. CDR3 DNA: TGTGCCAGCAGTTCACTAGCGGGAGGGCGAAATGAGCAGTTCTTC. As protein: CASSSLAGGRNEQFF.

This clonotype was observed a handful of times. CDR3 sequence (DNA): TGTGCCAGCAGCTTCAGCCGGGACAGGGGCGAGCAGTACTTC. It translates to CASSFSRDRGEQYF. The chain carries TRBV7-9 and TRBJ2-7, with 10 bases fitting TRBD1. The CDR3 is 14 residues long. The V gene end was trimmed by 3 bases and the J gene end by 6 bases; junction bases not matched to a gene: 5. Germline loops: CDR1 SEHNR, CDR2 FQNEAQ (reference sequence).

This clonotype was found many times. The rearrangement joins TRBV7-8 to TRBJ1-5; 9 bases align to TRBD1. The CDR3 loop spans 16 amino acids. Unmatched junction bases numbered 4, after V lost 0 bases and J lost 4 bases. Germline assignment: CDR1 SGHVS and CDR2 FQNEAQ. CDR3 residues: CASSLAGQGRNQPQHF. CDR3 nucleotides: TGTGCCAGCAGCTTAGCGGGACAGGGTCGAAATCAGCCCCAGCATTTT.

Concerning this clonotype: A far larger clone is just one base off, so this is likely a read error. The chain couples TRBV9 to TRBJ2-7; 9 nucleotides line up with TRBD2. Germline V gene lookup returns CDR1 SGDLS and CDR2 YYNGEE. CDR3 length: 15 amino acids. J was trimmed by 7 bases and V by 3 bases; bases with no gene match: 11. This CDR3 reads CASSGSGSTYNEQYF. CDR3 DNA: TGTGCCAGCAGCGGTAGCGGGAGCACATACAATGAGCAGTACTTC.

This clonotype was detected ten times or more. The V and J genes are TRBV7-2 and TRBJ2-3; the D gene is possibly TRBD2 (5 bases). Germline V lookup: CDR1 SGHTA, CDR2 FQGNSA. This CDR3 is 14 amino acids long. The V end was cut by 2 bases, the J end by 4 bases, with 10 bases between. The CDR3 DNA reads as TGTGCCAGCAGCTTAAGCCTAGCAGCAGATACGCAGTATTTT. Its protein product is CASSLSLAADTQYF. The full variable domain, in which reference TRBV7-2 and TRBJ2-3 provide the parts outside the CDR3, is GAGVSQSPSNKVTEKGKDVELRCDPISGHTALYWYRQSLGQGLEFLIYFQGNSAPDKSGLPSDRFSAERTGGSVSTLTIQRTQQEDSAVYLCASSLSLAADTQYFGPGTRLTVL.

In this sample, this clonotype turned up many times. The rearrangement uses TRBV7-2 and TRBJ2-5; 7 nucleotides line up with TRBD2. The germline V gene encodes CDR1 SGHTA and CDR2 FQGNSA. The junction had 3 bases not matched to a gene; V was cut back by 1 base and J by 4 bases. The CDR3 covers 14 residues. CDR3 in DNA: TGTGCCAGCAGCTTAGGGACTAGTACAGAGACCCAGTACTTC. It specifies CASSLGTSTETQYF.

This clonotype was recorded only once. A far larger clone differs by one base, so this is likely a read error. The conserved phenylalanine or tryptophan normally closing the CDR3 is absent here, so this likely arose from a read error. The chain has TRBV18 and TRBJ2-1; TRBD2 matches 7 bases. The end of the DNA aligns better with TRBJ2-7, so the J call may be wrong. The germline V gene encodes CDR1 KGHSH and CDR2 LQKENI. This CDR3 is 15 amino acids long. DNA of the CDR3: TGTGCCAGCTCAAGCGGGGCGGGGGTTACCTACGAGCAGTACTCC. The encoded protein is CASSSGAGVTYEQYS.

This clonotype has a count of ten or more. The J gene is TRBJ1-2, the V gene TRBV29-1; D call uncertain. Trimming left V 5 bases short and J 3 bases short, with 10 bases between. Germline CDR1 reads SQVTM; CDR2 reads ANQGSEA. CDR3 length: 12 amino acids. The CDR3 protein is CSVFRPDYGYTF. DNA of the CDR3: TGCAGCGTTTTCCGACCGGACTATGGCTACACCTTC.

The V and J genes are TRBV19 and TRBJ1-6; 8 positions agree with TRBD1. There are 13 residues in the CDR3. The J segment lost 10 bases and the V segment lost 5 bases, leaving 4 bases of the junction unmatched. The germline gives CDR1 LNHDA, CDR2 SQIVND (reference sequence). CDR3 in amino acids: CASSGQGRSPLHF. CDR3 DNA: TGTGCCAGTAGTGGACAGGGAAGGTCACCCCTCCACTTT.